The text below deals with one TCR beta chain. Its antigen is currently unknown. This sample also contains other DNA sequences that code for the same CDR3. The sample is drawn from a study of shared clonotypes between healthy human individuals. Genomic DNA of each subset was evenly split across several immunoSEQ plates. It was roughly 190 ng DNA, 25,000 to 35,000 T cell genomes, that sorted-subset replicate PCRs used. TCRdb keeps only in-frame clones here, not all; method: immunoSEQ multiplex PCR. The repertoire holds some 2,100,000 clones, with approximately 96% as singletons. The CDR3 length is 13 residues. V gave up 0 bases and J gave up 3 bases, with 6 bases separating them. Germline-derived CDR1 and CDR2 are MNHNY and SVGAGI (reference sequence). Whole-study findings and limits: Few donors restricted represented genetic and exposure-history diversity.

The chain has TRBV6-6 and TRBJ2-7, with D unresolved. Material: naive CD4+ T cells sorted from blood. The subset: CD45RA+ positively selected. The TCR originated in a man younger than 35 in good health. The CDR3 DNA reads TGTGCCAGCAGTTACTCGATAGGCTACGAGCAGTACTTC. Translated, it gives CASSYSIGYEQYF.